This T cell receptor beta chain was identified during a study of blood T cell repertoires in COVID-19 (dated by TCRdb to the early 2020s). In terms of the full investigation: Samples covering the acute and convalescent phases of COVID-19 were provided by collaborators in the United States, Italy and Spain. The prospective study material was composed of cDNA or gDNA derived from T cells, B-cell-depleted T cells, or PBMCs. Subjects who had been exposed to COVID-19, were actively infected with it, or had recovered from it provided the deeply sampled blood TCRbeta repertoires that made up the dataset. The repertoires were released in a freely available public database meant as a resource for research on the immune response to SARS-CoV-2. The samples were drawn from the first 160 participants of the ongoing ImmuneRACE study and from over a thousand subjects provided by 6 global collaborators. Sample metadata almost always included a de-identified subject ID, COVID-19 status, age in years and sex. Where available, HLA class I and class II types were obtained from metadata supplied by the sample provider rather than from assay-based typing. General conclusions and limits of the study: Clinical and demographic metadata were provided uncurated, with the amount varying by source and participant.

The CDR3 has 14 amino acids, counting the end cysteine and phenylalanine. CDR3 DNA only is kept here, 42 bases in frame from base 1. Clipping removes 1 base from V and 2 bases from J, with 1 as the unmatched junction base count. Taken from the germline V gene (reference sequence), the CDR1 and CDR2 loops are SEHNR and FQNEAQ. This clone has only one observation. Its antigen is still unknown. Base quality data are lacking; no much larger clone is found one base away. The immunoSEQ Assay, a bias-controlled multiplex PCR, was used to amplify TCRbeta CDR3 regions from genomic DNA. The authors' pipeline ran thus. The number of nucleated cells in each sample was estimated by amplification of reference gene primers within the assay. Sequence reads were collapsed and filtered to measure the absolute abundance of every unique TCRbeta CDR3 rearrangement. For each sample, productive Simpson clonality was calculated as the square root of Simpson's diversity index across productive rearrangements. TCRdb stores this immuneACCESS table with in-frame sequences only. Part of the clones is absent; in the studies checked, under half of the shortfall reflects unresolved V genes, and no reason is known for the rest. V, J and clone size reflect that table, while D and trimming were determined from the DNA. The sample has 150,000 to 200,000 clones on record, more than 70% of them singletons. Around 8.6% of the sample comes from the top ten.

Participants in the prospective study were enrolled through a virtual design, were aged roughly 18 to 90 years, and lived in 24 United States geographic areas. Cohort assignment in the prospective study relied on participant-reported clinical history from a screening survey and a study questionnaire. ImmuneRACE Cohort 3 recovered participants were defined by two consecutive negative NP/OP PCR tests, healthcare professional clearance, or symptom resolution. In the prospective study, whole blood, serum and a nasopharyngeal or oropharyngeal swab were collected from each participant by mobile phlebotomists. Participants in the prospective study had the option to provide additional blood draws and questionnaires over a roughly 2-month period. Before DNA extraction, blood samples from the prospective study were shipped at room temperature or frozen.

Source material: PBMCs or T cells enriched from blood (not recorded which). Recombination joined TRBV7-9 with TRBJ2-5, with TRBD1 matching 7 junction bases. The receptor was isolated from a woman in her thirties who had recovered from COVID-19. The encoded CDR3 is CASSLGQGQETQYF. The base sequence is TGTGCCAGCAGCTTAGGACAGGGACAAGAGACCCAGTACTTC.